What follows are 24 T cell receptor beta chains derived from one specimen sequenced in a study of blood T cell repertoires in COVID-19. Data came from immunoSEQ multiplex PCR; TCRdb stores just in-frame clones and leaves some out. The data hold 250,000 to 400,000 clones, with about 91% observed a single time. Sequencing was carried out using peripheral blood. The source of these receptors is a woman aged 25 to 39 with COVID-19, enrolled during active disease.

As concerns this clone: At one of its ends the junction is not consistent with the germline gene, which may arise from a read error. V is TRBV7-8 and J is TRBJ1-2; D is unresolved. This CDR3 is 14 amino acids long. CDR1 is SGHVS, CDR2 FQNEAQ, per germline. The CDR3: CASSAERVFYGHTF. The CDR3 nucleotides are TGTGCCAGCAGCGCGGAACGGGTGTTCTATGGCCACACCTTC.

The CDR3: CASSSGLAGASTDTQYF. CDR3 in DNA: TGTGCCAGCAGCTCGGGACTAGCGGGGGCTAGCACAGATACGCAGTATTTT. The V gene is TRBV7-6, the J gene TRBJ2-3; the match to TRBD2 covers 14 bases. The germline V gene has CDR1 SGHVS and CDR2 FNYEAQ. Trimming removed 4 bases from V and 0 bases from J; junction bases left unmatched: 3. This CDR3 comprises 17 residues. Combining the CDR3 with reference TRBV7-6 and TRBJ2-3 gives the whole variable domain GAGVSQSPRYKVTKRGQDVALRCDPISGHVSLYWYRQALGQGPEFLTYFNYEAQQDKSGLPNDRFSAERPEGSISTLTIQRTEQRDSAMYRCASSSGLAGASTDTQYFGPGTRLTVL.

This clone has just a few counts. This rearrangement joins TRBV2 to TRBJ1-2; 9 bases fit TRBD1. CDR1 and CDR2 (germline): SNHLY, FYNNEI. Germline trimming cut 6 bases from V and 4 bases from J; bases unmatched to any gene: 9. The CDR3 runs 15 residues. The CDR3 is CASSDYGTGRYGYTF. The CDR3 DNA sequence: TGTGCCAGCAGCGACTACGGGACAGGGCGCTATGGCTACACCTTC. The entire variable domain, with the rest obtained from reference TRBV2 and TRBJ1-2, is as follows: EPEVTQTPSHQVTQMGQEVILRCVPISNHLYFYWYRQILGQKVEFLVSFYNNEISEKSEIFDDQFSVERPDGSNFTLKIRSTKLEDSAMYFCASSDYGTGRYGYTFGSGTRLTVV.

The rearrangement links TRBV9 to TRBJ1-2; perhaps TRBD1 as D (5 bases). Trimming took off 1 base at V and 1 base at J, with 11 bases between the two ends. The CDR3 loop spans 15 amino acids. Germline V gives CDR1 SGDLS, CDR2 YYNGEE. Here the CDR3 reads CASSVLGGNNYGYTF. CDR3 sequence (DNA): TGTGCCAGCAGCGTATTGGGGGGGAATAACTATGGCTACACCTTC.

For this clone: The identical CDR3 is also encoded by other nucleotide sequences in the sample. V gene TRBV4-3 combines with J gene TRBJ1-3; 8 bases fit TRBD1. V gave up 0 bases and J gave up 2 bases; unmatched junction bases: 0. The CDR3 spans 15 residues. Germline V gene data show CDR1 as LGHNA and CDR2 as YSLEER. The CDR3 bases are TGCGCCAGCAGCCAAGACAGGGGGCCTGGAAACACCATATATTTT. Protein sequence: CASSQDRGPGNTIYF.

The chain links TRBV13 to TRBJ2-2, with 7 positions matching TRBD1. This CDR3 region has 14 residues. CDR1 is PRHDT, CDR2 FYEKMQ, per germline (reference sequence). The ends lost 4 bases at V and 5 bases at J; junction bases unmatched: 4. The CDR3 loop is CASSWGQITGELFF. For the CDR3, the DNA is TGTGCCAGCAGCTGGGGACAGATTACCGGGGAGCTGTTTTTT.

The chain has TRBV19 and TRBJ2-2; no clear D gene. Germline values: CDR1 LNHDA, CDR2 SQIVND (reference sequence). V lost 6 bases, J lost 5 bases, and 4 bases lay in between. The CDR3 is made up of 11 amino acids. The CDR3 loop reads CASSQTGELFF. The CDR3 DNA sequence: TGTGCCAGTAGCCAAACCGGGGAGCTGTTTTTT.

The rearrangement uses TRBV9 and TRBJ2-3; weak D call: TRBD2 (6 bases). V was shortened by 2 bases and J by 3 bases, with 13 bases between the two germline ends. The CDR3 is made up of 15 amino acids. CDR1 is SGDLS, CDR2 YYNGEE, per germline. CDR3 bases: TGTGCCAGCAGCGTTAGTAGGAGGGAAACAGATACGCAGTATTTT. Amino acids: CASSVSRRETDTQYF.

The V call is TRBV19, the J call TRBJ2-2, with D perhaps matching TRBD1 (6 bases). V shed 4 bases and J shed 7 bases, with 10 bases lying between them. Germline CDR1 reads LNHDA; CDR2 reads SQIVND (reference sequence). This CDR3 has 13 residues. The CDR3 nucleotides are TGTGCCAGTAGTACACAGGGTTACGGGGAGCTGTTTTTT. This codes for CASSTQGYGELFF.

This clone was observed a handful of times. V is TRBV6-5 and J is TRBJ2-7; perhaps TRBD1 as D (5 bases). The CDR3 is made up of 14 amino acids. The V and J ends lost 2 bases and 2 bases respectively, with 10 bases between them. The germline V gene encodes CDR1 MNHEY and CDR2 SVGAGI. CDR3: CASSYGQGTYEQYF. DNA of the CDR3: TGTGCCAGCAGTTACGGCCAGGGTACCTACGAGCAGTACTTC.

This clone has just one count. The gene calls are TRBV6-5 and TRBJ1-1; D perhaps matches TRBD1 (5 bases). The CDR3 contains 13 residues. V was clipped by 7 bases and J by 4 bases, with 13 bases between them. The V gene's germline CDR1 is MNHEY and CDR2 SVGAGI. As DNA, the CDR3 is TGTGCCAGCACCCGAGACAGTCTCACTGAAGCTTTCTTT. Translation: CASTRDSLTEAFF.

The chain joins TRBV7-9 to TRBJ1-4, with 7 bases lining up with TRBD1. The germline CDR1 and CDR2 sequences are SEHNR and FQNEAQ (reference sequence). The junction had 9 bases not matched to a gene; V was cut back by 8 bases and J by 0 bases. The CDR3 length is 16 residues. The CDR3 region has the DNA TGTGCCAGCGGCCGGACAGGCCCTGCAACTAATGAAAAACTGTTTTTT. Amino acids: CASGRTGPATNEKLFF.

The chain uses TRBV5-6 and TRBJ1-1; a weak D match, TRBD1 (5 bases). The CDR3 covers 14 residues. Germline values: CDR1 SGHDT, CDR2 YYEEEE. With 5 bases removed from V and 1 base from J, the gap between germline ends came to 12 bases. CDR3 sequence reads: CASSLSDRNTEAFF. CDR3 bases: TGTGCCAGCAGTCTGTCCGACAGGAACACTGAAGCTTTCTTT.

This clone was recorded only once. This chain uses TRBV4-3 with TRBJ1-2; 9 bases line up with TRBD1. The CDR3 consists of 15 residues. With 3 bases clipped from V and 8 bases from J, the junction kept 10 bases outside the gene matches. The germline V gene encodes CDR1 LGHNA and CDR2 YSLEER. The CDR3 nucleotides read TGCGCCAGCAGCCAGGACAGGGGAGTATTCTACGGCTACACCTTC. Translation: CASSQDRGVFYGYTF.

V gene TRBV7-2 combines with J gene TRBJ2-7; perhaps TRBD1 as D (7 bases). CDR3 size: 16 residues. The ends were cut back, 0 bases at V and 3 bases at J, with 15 bases in the middle. The germline CDR1 and CDR2 sequences are SGHTA and FQGNSA. CDR3: CASSLAPGAGGYEQYF. The CDR3 coding sequence is TGTGCCAGCAGCTTAGCCCCGGGGGCAGGGGGCTACGAGCAGTACTTC.

The table lists this clone with a count of one. This sequence joins TRBV28 and TRBJ1-2, with TRBD1 matching over 8 bases. V shed 8 bases, J shed 10 bases, and the junction held 9 bases outside the gene matches. Germline V CDR1 and CDR2: MDHEN, SYDVKM. CDR3 length: 12 residues. The CDR3 DNA sequence: TGTGCCAGCTCCCTAACAGGGGGAGACTACACCTTC. It codes for CASSLTGGDYTF.

The chain links TRBV2 to TRBJ1-2; possibly TRBD1 for D (6 bases). The CDR3 totals 14 residues. The germline V and J ends were trimmed by 5 bases and 4 bases, with 14 bases remaining between them. Germline V CDR1 and CDR2: SNHLY, FYNNEI. This chain's CDR3 is CASSFRQGSYGYTF. CDR3 DNA sequence: TGTGCCAGCAGTTTCCGTCAGGGGAGCTATGGCTACACCTTC.

The V and J genes are TRBV13 and TRBJ1-6; D ambiguous. Germline V gene sequence: CDR1 PRHDT, CDR2 FYEKMQ (reference sequence). Trimming removed 0 bases at V and 6 bases at J, with 6 bases between. CDR3 size: 14 residues. The CDR3, as DNA: TGTGCCAGCAGCTTAGGCTTCAGTAATTCACCCCTCCACTTT. It is translated as CASSLGFSNSPLHF.

V gene TRBV5-5 combines with J gene TRBJ2-7; D gene ambiguous. Germline CDR1 SGHKS, CDR2 YYEKEE (reference sequence). Trimming removed 0 bases from V and 2 bases from J, with 6 bases in between. The CDR3 length is 13 residues. CDR3 sequence: CASSLGRTYEQYF. The CDR3 DNA is TGTGCCAGCAGCTTGGGCAGGACCTACGAGCAGTACTTC.

The chain employs TRBV5-1 and TRBJ2-5, with 9 positions matching TRBD2. CDR3 size: 15 residues. Per germline, CDR1 SGHRS and CDR2 YFSETQ. The V gene end was trimmed by 7 bases and the J gene end by 5 bases; junction bases not matched to a gene: 12. This CDR3 is CASRGGLAGLETQYF. The DNA for the CDR3 is TGCGCCAGCCGGGGGGGCCTAGCGGGGTTGGAGACCCAGTACTTC.

The chain recombines TRBV27 with TRBJ1-4; D is ambiguous. Trimming shortened V by 3 bases and J by 6 bases, and 11 bases separated the two germline ends. Germline values: CDR1 MNHEY, CDR2 SMNVEV (reference sequence). This CDR3 region has 14 residues. CDR3 in amino acids: CASSFTGYDEKLFF. Here the CDR3 DNA reads TGTGCCAGCAGTTTTACGGGGTACGATGAAAAACTGTTTTTT.

The rearrangement joins TRBV9 to TRBJ2-2; D perhaps matches TRBD2 (5 bases). The CDR3 is 16 amino acids. V was cut by 3 bases and J by 5 bases, with 17 bases left in between. Germline-derived CDR1 and CDR2 are SGDLS and YYNGEE. The DNA for the CDR3 is TGTGCCAGCAGCGGTCAAGGGAACAGAGGGACCGGGGAGCTGTTTTTT. This translates into CASSGQGNRGTGELFF.

V gene TRBV7-6 combines with J gene TRBJ1-1; 7 nucleotides match TRBD1. The CDR3 is 15 amino acids. Trimming at V came to 5 bases and at J to 1 base, leaving 7 bases not matched to a gene. Germline V lookup: CDR1 SGHVS, CDR2 FNYEAQ. CDR3 amino acids: CASSPRGTANTEAFF. The CDR3 DNA follows: TGTGCCAGCAGCCCAAGGGGGACAGCGAACACTGAAGCTTTCTTT.

Remarks on this clone: The sample holds other DNA sequences that translate to the same CDR3. The V gene is TRBV2, the J gene TRBJ2-5; the match to TRBD2 covers 8 bases. Unmatched junction bases numbered 7, after V lost 4 bases and J lost 0 bases. The CDR3 is 16 residues long. Germline V gene sequence: CDR1 SNHLY, CDR2 FYNNEI. As DNA, the CDR3 is TGTGCCAGCAGTGTACTGGCGGGGGGCCACCAAGAGACCCAGTACTTC. This gives the protein CASSVLAGGHQETQYF.